This T cell receptor beta chain was recovered during a study of PD-1 blockade in classical Hodgkin lymphoma. Described time point: newly diagnosed, previously untreated cHL patient sample. Repertoires were generated with immunoSEQ multiplex PCR, while TCRdb's copy carries only in-frame clones and drops some. The table includes fewer than 35,000 clones, 90% to 95% detected once. The TCR sequence derives from a human donor with classical Hodgkin lymphoma. The sample consisted of peripheral blood mononuclear cells (PBMCs).

CDR3 nucleotides: TGTGCCCGTAGGAGGCCCAGGGGAGGGCAAGAGACCCAGTACTTC. The encoded protein is CARRRPRGGQETQYF. The rearrangement joins TRBV6-5 to TRBJ2-5; possibly TRBD2 for D (7 bases). CDR1 and CDR2 (germline): MNHEY, SVGAGI. CDR3 size: 15 residues. The germline V and J ends were trimmed by 11 bases and 2 bases, with 21 bases remaining between them.